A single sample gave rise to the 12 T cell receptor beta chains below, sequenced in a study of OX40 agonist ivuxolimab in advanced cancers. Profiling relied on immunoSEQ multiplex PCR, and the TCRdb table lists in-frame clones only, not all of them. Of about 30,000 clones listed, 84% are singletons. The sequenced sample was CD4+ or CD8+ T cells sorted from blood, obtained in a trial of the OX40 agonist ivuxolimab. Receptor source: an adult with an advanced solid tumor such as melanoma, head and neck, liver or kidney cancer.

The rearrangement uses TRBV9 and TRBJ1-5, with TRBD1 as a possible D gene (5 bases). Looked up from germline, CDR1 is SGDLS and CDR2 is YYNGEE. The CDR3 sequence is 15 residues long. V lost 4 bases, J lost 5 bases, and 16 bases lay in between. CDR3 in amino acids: CASSPGWGSDQPQHF. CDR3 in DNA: TGTGCCAGCAGCCCGGGTTGGGGCTCGGATCAGCCCCAGCATTTT.

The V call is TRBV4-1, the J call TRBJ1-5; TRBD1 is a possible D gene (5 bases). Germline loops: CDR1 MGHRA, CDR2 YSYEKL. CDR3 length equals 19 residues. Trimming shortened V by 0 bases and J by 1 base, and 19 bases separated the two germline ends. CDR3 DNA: TGCGCCAGCAGCCAAGATCTCGTTGTGCTCGGGGCGAGCAATCAGCCCCAGCATTTT. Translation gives CASSQDLVVLGASNQPQHF.

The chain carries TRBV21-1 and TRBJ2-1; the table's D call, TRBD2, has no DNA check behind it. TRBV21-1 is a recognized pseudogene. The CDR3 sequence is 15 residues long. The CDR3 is CASSGGVHSYNEQFF. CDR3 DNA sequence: TGTGCCAGCAGCGGTGGAGTCCACTCCTACAATGAGCAGTTCTTC.

This CDR3 is CASSLEGGDYYGYTF. CDR3 sequence (DNA): TGTGCCAGCAGCTTAGAAGGCGGAGATTACTATGGCTACACCTTC. V gene TRBV13 combines with J gene TRBJ1-2; no clear D gene. This CDR3 region has 15 residues. V lost 1 base to trimming and J lost 3 bases, with 12 bases between them. The germline V gene has CDR1 PRHDT and CDR2 FYEKMQ (reference sequence).

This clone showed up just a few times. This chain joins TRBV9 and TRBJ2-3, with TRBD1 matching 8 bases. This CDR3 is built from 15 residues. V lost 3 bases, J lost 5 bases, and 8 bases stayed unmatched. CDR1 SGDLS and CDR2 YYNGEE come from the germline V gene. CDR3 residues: CASSAPGRGQDTQYF. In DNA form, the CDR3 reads TGTGCCAGCAGCGCCCCAGGCAGGGGGCAAGATACGCAGTATTTT.

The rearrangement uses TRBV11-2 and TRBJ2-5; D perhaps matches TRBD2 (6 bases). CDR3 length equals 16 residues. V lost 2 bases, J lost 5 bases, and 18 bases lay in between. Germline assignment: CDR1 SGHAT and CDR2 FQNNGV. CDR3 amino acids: CASSLIWDSEVETQYF. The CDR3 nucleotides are TGTGCCAGCAGCTTAATATGGGACTCGGAGGTCGAGACCCAGTACTTC.

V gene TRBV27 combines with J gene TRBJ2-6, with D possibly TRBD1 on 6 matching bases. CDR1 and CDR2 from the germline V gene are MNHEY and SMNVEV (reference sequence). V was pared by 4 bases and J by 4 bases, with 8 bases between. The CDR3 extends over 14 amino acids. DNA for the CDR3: TGTGCCAGCAGTTGGGGGCGGGGGGCCAACGTCCTGACTTTC. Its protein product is CASSWGRGANVLTF.

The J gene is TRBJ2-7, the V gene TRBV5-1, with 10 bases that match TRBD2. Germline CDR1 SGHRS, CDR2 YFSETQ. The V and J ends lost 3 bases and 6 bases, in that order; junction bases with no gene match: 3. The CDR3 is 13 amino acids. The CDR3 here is CASSSLAGAEQYF. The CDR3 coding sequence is TGCGCCAGCAGCTCGCTAGCGGGAGCCGAGCAGTACTTC.

The CDR3 protein is CASSPTTLLAGEYNEQFF. The CDR3 DNA is TGTGCCAGCAGCCCCACCACCTTACTAGCGGGAGAATACAATGAGCAGTTCTTC. The J gene is TRBJ2-1, the V gene TRBV7-3; TRBD2 agrees at 11 bases. Germline-derived CDR1 and CDR2 are SGHTA and FQGTGA. The trim removed 5 bases at V and 4 bases at J, leaving 13 bases unmatched. This CDR3 region has 18 residues.

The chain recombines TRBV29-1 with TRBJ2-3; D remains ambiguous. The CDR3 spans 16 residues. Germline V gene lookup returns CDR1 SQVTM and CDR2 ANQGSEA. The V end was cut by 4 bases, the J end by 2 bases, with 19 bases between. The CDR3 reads CSVGGVSYDFTDTQYF. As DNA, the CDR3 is TGCAGCGTTGGAGGAGTGAGTTATGACTTCACAGATACGCAGTATTTT.

The CDR3 loop is CASSLAGTGELFF. The CDR3 coding sequence is TGTGCCAGCAGCTTAGCTGGGACCGGGGAGCTGTTTTTT. V usage is TRBV13 and J usage is TRBJ2-2; no clear D. The CDR3 is made up of 13 amino acids. V gave up 1 base and J gave up 5 bases, with 5 bases separating them. CDR1 is PRHDT and CDR2 is FYEKMQ in the germline V gene (reference sequence).

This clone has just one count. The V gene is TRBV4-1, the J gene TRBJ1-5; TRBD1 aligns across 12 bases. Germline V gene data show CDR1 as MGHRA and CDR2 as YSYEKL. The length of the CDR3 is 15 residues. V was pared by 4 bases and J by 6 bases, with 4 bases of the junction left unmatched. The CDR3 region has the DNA TGCGCCAGCAGCCCCTCGGGACAGGGGGCTCAGCCCCAGCATTTT. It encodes CASSPSGQGAQPQHF.